Listed below are T cell receptor beta chains from one sample, sequenced in a study of blood T cell repertoires in COVID-19. TCRdb keeps only in-frame clones here, not all; method: immunoSEQ multiplex PCR. Of fewer than 250,000 clones listed, approximately 81% were seen once; the top ten hold about 8.9%. Sequenced material: PBMCs or T cells enriched from blood (not recorded which). Receptors originate from a woman aged 50 to 60 with acute COVID-19. CDR3s leave out the opening cysteine and the closing phenylalanine or tryptophan. Each record gives: V gene, clone size, CDR3 length, J gene, CDR3 protein. The listing skips clone size in some rows; elsewhere it reads once, few, many or a size class.

V gene: TRBV5-6; clone size: -; CDR3 length: 15; J gene: TRBJ1-5; CDR3 protein: ASSLDGAGGSNQPQH
V gene: TRBV28; clone size: -; CDR3 length: 14; J gene: TRBJ2-3; CDR3 protein: ASSLSAGLSTDTQY
V gene: TRBV28; clone size: -; CDR3 length: 11; J gene: TRBJ1-1; CDR3 protein: ASGTGGRTEAF
V gene: TRBV29-1; clone size: -; CDR3 length: 13; J gene: TRBJ2-2; CDR3 protein: SVEDPTGSAGELF
V gene: TRBV28; clone size: -; CDR3 length: 12; J gene: TRBJ2-1; CDR3 protein: ASSLSAGANEQF
V gene: TRBV7-2; clone size: -; CDR3 length: 16; J gene: TRBJ2-2; CDR3 protein: ASSSQFLGQGNTGELF
V gene: TRBV6-2/TRBV6-3; clone size: -; CDR3 length: 13; J gene: TRBJ1-2; CDR3 protein: ASSHRTGAQDGYT
V gene: TRBV30; clone size: -; CDR3 length: 12; J gene: TRBJ1-3; CDR3 protein: AWSLQGSGNTIY
V gene: TRBV6-2/TRBV6-3; clone size: -; CDR3 length: 13; J gene: TRBJ1-5; CDR3 protein: ASSYSRGNNQPQH
V gene: TRBV7-2; clone size: -; CDR3 length: 13; J gene: TRBJ2-7; CDR3 protein: ASSLRRAVSYEQY
V gene: TRBV11-2; clone size: -; CDR3 length: 11; J gene: TRBJ1-3; CDR3 protein: ASSPRAGNTIY
V gene: TRBV6-5; clone size: few; CDR3 length: 12; J gene: TRBJ2-7; CDR3 protein: ASSYGTGSFEQY
V gene: TRBV5-1; clone size: -; CDR3 length: 12; J gene: TRBJ2-7; CDR3 protein: ASRAASGTYEQY
V gene: TRBV6-1; clone size: -; CDR3 length: 14; J gene: TRBJ2-2; CDR3 protein: ASSEKQAAGTGELF
V gene: TRBV19; clone size: -; CDR3 length: 10; J gene: TRBJ2-5; CDR3 protein: ASNRVGGTQY
V gene: TRBV10-3; clone size: -; CDR3 length: 9; J gene: TRBJ1-6; CDR3 protein: AISDSSPLH
V gene: TRBV25-1; clone size: -; CDR3 length: 12; J gene: TRBJ1-5; CDR3 protein: ASMHREQHQPQH
V gene: TRBV24-1; clone size: -; CDR3 length: 14; J gene: TRBJ2-2; CDR3 protein: ATSDRQVSETGELF
V gene: TRBV28; clone size: -; CDR3 length: 13; J gene: TRBJ2-1; CDR3 protein: ASSIAGGPRFEQF
V gene: TRBV4-2; clone size: -; CDR3 length: 11; J gene: TRBJ2-3; CDR3 protein: ATGGRITDTQY
V gene: TRBV6-4; clone size: -; CDR3 length: 12; J gene: TRBJ1-5; CDR3 protein: ASSPDRTSQPQH
V gene: TRBV27; clone size: -; CDR3 length: 14; J gene: TRBJ1-5; CDR3 protein: ASSSSLTGGNQPQH
V gene: TRBV11-1; clone size: -; CDR3 length: 13; J gene: TRBJ1-5; CDR3 protein: ASSPGQAGNQPQH
V gene: TRBV5-1; clone size: -; CDR3 length: 10; J gene: TRBJ2-5; CDR3 protein: ASSWDREAQY
V gene: TRBV13; clone size: -; CDR3 length: 12; J gene: TRBJ2-5; CDR3 protein: ASSLGTVQETQY
V gene: TRBV6-5; clone size: -; CDR3 length: 13; J gene: TRBJ1-4; CDR3 protein: ASSYDPGGRKKLF
V gene: TRBV7-2; clone size: -; CDR3 length: 15; J gene: TRBJ2-1; CDR3 protein: ASSALHRAPQRNEQF
V gene: TRBV4-3; clone size: -; CDR3 length: 12; J gene: TRBJ1-2; CDR3 protein: ASSRTGGSGGYT
V gene: TRBV11-3; clone size: few; CDR3 length: 13; J gene: TRBJ2-7; CDR3 protein: ASSLVSGGSYEQY
V gene: TRBV5-6; clone size: -; CDR3 length: 13; J gene: TRBJ1-4; CDR3 protein: ASSSTGTGGEKLF
V gene: TRBV11-3; clone size: -; CDR3 length: 13; J gene: TRBJ1-1; CDR3 protein: ASSLSGRGATEAF
V gene: TRBV6-6; clone size: -; CDR3 length: 13; J gene: TRBJ1-1; CDR3 protein: ASSSHRVANTEAF
V gene: TRBV18; clone size: -; CDR3 length: 16; J gene: TRBJ2-4; CDR3 protein: ASSPPGLAGGYKNIQY
V gene: TRBV7-9; clone size: -; CDR3 length: 12; J gene: TRBJ1-1; CDR3 protein: ASSSNMLNTEAF
V gene: TRBV6-6; clone size: -; CDR3 length: 15; J gene: TRBJ2-3; CDR3 protein: ASSRGVVAGLTDTQY
V gene: TRBV18; clone size: -; CDR3 length: 14; J gene: TRBJ1-2; CDR3 protein: ASSRTQQGGDYGYT
V gene: TRBV19; clone size: -; CDR3 length: 11; J gene: TRBJ2-5; CDR3 protein: ASRVPGGETQY
V gene: TRBV7-6; clone size: -; CDR3 length: 12; J gene: TRBJ2-1; CDR3 protein: ASSLHREGNEQF
V gene: TRBV11-2; clone size: -; CDR3 length: 15; J gene: TRBJ2-7; CDR3 protein: ASSLHHGGGSFNEQY
V gene: TRBV20-1; clone size: few; CDR3 length: 8; J gene: TRBJ2-5; CDR3 protein: SALQETQY
V gene: TRBV10-3; clone size: -; CDR3 length: 10; J gene: TRBJ2-1; CDR3 protein: AIKGTSGEQF
V gene: TRBV7-2; clone size: -; CDR3 length: 13; J gene: TRBJ2-2; CDR3 protein: ASSLGRVESGELF
V gene: TRBV27; clone size: -; CDR3 length: 11; J gene: TRBJ2-2; CDR3 protein: ASSRSGIGELF
V gene: TRBV7-9; clone size: -; CDR3 length: 11; J gene: TRBJ1-5; CDR3 protein: ASTRGGVQPQH
V gene: TRBV5-6; clone size: -; CDR3 length: 13; J gene: TRBJ2-4; CDR3 protein: ASSLGTGGQGIQY
V gene: TRBV12-3/TRBV12-4; clone size: few; CDR3 length: 11; J gene: TRBJ1-5; CDR3 protein: ASSKQSNQPQH
V gene: TRBV4-3; clone size: -; CDR3 length: 12; J gene: TRBJ1-4; CDR3 protein: ASSQDPTVGKLF
V gene: TRBV5-6; clone size: -; CDR3 length: 12; J gene: TRBJ2-7; CDR3 protein: ASSAMTGTYEQY
V gene: TRBV16; clone size: -; CDR3 length: 12; J gene: TRBJ1-5; CDR3 protein: ASSPNRGAQPQH
V gene: TRBV11-2; clone size: -; CDR3 length: 11; J gene: TRBJ2-7; CDR3 protein: ASSYGPTYEQY
V gene: TRBV7-8; clone size: -; CDR3 length: 16; J gene: TRBJ2-7; CDR3 protein: ASSLGLAGGPSTYEQY
V gene: TRBV2; clone size: -; CDR3 length: 13; J gene: TRBJ1-6; CDR3 protein: ASSDWTGRNSPLH
V gene: TRBV24-1; clone size: -; CDR3 length: 15; J gene: TRBJ2-3; CDR3 protein: ATSDYGTGGIQDTQY
V gene: TRBV7-2; clone size: -; CDR3 length: 12; J gene: TRBJ1-6; CDR3 protein: ASSLEGQISPLH